The 29 T cell receptor beta chains given below trace back to one sample, sequenced in a study of response to subunit inactivated influenza vaccine. TCRdb used MiXCR to reprocess the RT-PCR reads, holding one entry per CDR3 protein. The sample holds hundreds of thousands of distinct CDR3 sequences, 7.5% to 8.5% seen once. Sequencing used PBMCs from blood, obtained about 24 months after vaccination. The receptor set was obtained from a man between 45 and 75 years old who received an inactivated influenza vaccine.

This clonotype was recorded many times. In nucleotides, the CDR3 is TGTGCCAGCCGGTGGGGGGGCGCCGGGGAGCTGTTTTTT. It codes for CASRWGGAGELFF. The V call is TRBV28, the J call TRBJ2-2; possibly TRBD2 for D (7 bases). Germline assignment: CDR1 MDHEN and CDR2 SYDVKM. The CDR3 spans 13 residues. V gave up 8 bases and J gave up 6 bases, with 13 bases separating them.

V is TRBV6-1 and J is TRBJ1-3, with D unclear. Looked up from germline, CDR1 is MNHNS and CDR2 is SASEGT. This CDR3 region has 14 residues. Trimming pared 2 bases from V and 1 base from J, leaving 6 bases between. The CDR3 bases are TGTGCCAGCAGTGAAACCCCGTCTGGAAACACCATATATTTT. The encoded protein is CASSETPSGNTIYF.

This clonotype was found a few times. The chain uses TRBV12-3 or TRBV12-4 and TRBJ1-1, with D tentatively TRBD1 (5 bases). The CDR3 is 15 residues long. Trimming stripped 3 bases from V and 3 bases from J, with 14 bases between. This chain's CDR3 is CASSFTGHADTEAFF. CDR3 DNA: TGTGCCAGCAGTTTCACCGGACACGCGGACACTGAAGCTTTCTTT.

This clonotype was picked up many times. The V call is TRBV6-2 or TRBV6-3, the J call TRBJ2-1, with D maybe TRBD1 (5 bases). V lost 6 bases and J lost 0, with 15 bases in between. The CDR3 runs 16 residues. From germline, CDR1 is MNHEY and CDR2 SVGEGT. CDR3 sequence reads: CASSRRALISYNEQFF. The DNA of the CDR3 is TGTGCCAGCAGCCGCAGGGCTCTAATCTCCTACAATGAGCAGTTCTTC.

The rearrangement uses TRBV6-1 and TRBJ1-1; 8 nucleotides line up with TRBD1. The length of the CDR3 is 15 residues. Germline CDR1 is MNHNS and CDR2 is SASEGT. J was trimmed by 4 bases and V by 5 bases; bases with no gene match: 9. CDR3 residues: CASSRFETGATEAFF. The CDR3 DNA reads as TGTGCCAGCAGTAGATTTGAGACAGGGGCCACTGAAGCTTTCTTT.

This chain links TRBV5-6 with TRBJ2-2, with 14 bases aligning to TRBD2. The V gene's germline CDR1 is SGHDT and CDR2 YYEEEE. The CDR3 is 18 amino acids. With 4 bases clipped from V and 4 bases from J, the junction kept 9 bases outside the gene matches. The CDR3 here is CASSGTGLAGEGTGELFF. In DNA form, the CDR3 reads TGTGCCAGCAGCGGCACGGGACTAGCGGGAGAGGGCACCGGGGAGCTGTTTTTT.

This rearrangement joins TRBV14 to TRBJ2-6; no clear D gene. The CDR3 is 13 residues long. Germline CDR1 SGHDN, CDR2 FVKESK. Trimming cost V 1 base and J 3 bases, with 1 base left between them. CDR3 sequence (DNA): TGTGCCAGCAGCCAAGGTGGGGCCAACGTCCTGACTTTC. The encoded protein is CASSQGGANVLTF.

This sequence joins TRBV7-9 and TRBJ2-7; 7 bases align to TRBD1. J was trimmed by 7 bases and V by 5 bases; bases with no gene match: 14. This CDR3 is 15 amino acids long. The germline V gene encodes CDR1 SEHNR and CDR2 FQNEAQ (reference sequence). In DNA form, the CDR3 reads TGTGCCAGCAGCCCGCCGGACAGGCCTCTTGGGGAGCAGTACTTC. This translates into CASSPPDRPLGEQYF.

This chain joins TRBV20-1 and TRBJ1-5; TRBD1 matches at 9 bases. Per the germline V gene, CDR1 is DFQATT and CDR2 is SNEGSKA (reference sequence). This CDR3 is 15 amino acids long. The ends lost 5 bases at V and 2 bases at J; junction bases unmatched: 7. CDR3 DNA: TGCAGTGCTTTAACAGGGGGCGGTGGCAATCAGCCCCAGCATTTT. Protein: CSALTGGGGNQPQHF.

The chain uses TRBV5-4 and TRBJ2-3; weak D call: TRBD2 (6 bases). V lost 4 bases to trimming and J lost 4 bases, with 19 bases between them. Germline-derived CDR1 and CDR2 are SGHNT and YYREEE (reference sequence). The CDR3 has 16 residues. The CDR3 bases are TGTGCCAGCAGCGCCAGGAGGGCCGTGGACGCAGATACGCAGTATTTT. Translated: CASSARRAVDADTQYF.

The V gene is TRBV10-2, the J gene TRBJ2-2; weak D call: TRBD2 (6 bases). CDR1 WSHSY and CDR2 SAAADI come from the germline V gene. The V end lost 9 bases, the J end lost 1 base, and 15 bases lay between the germline ends. This CDR3 is built from 15 residues. CDR3 residues: CASPPEGRNTGELFF. The CDR3 DNA reads TGCGCCAGTCCTCCGGAGGGCCGGAACACCGGGGAGCTGTTTTTT.

This rearrangement joins TRBV4-3 to TRBJ1-3, with D hard to call. Germline V gene lookup returns CDR1 LGHNA and CDR2 YSLEER. The length of the CDR3 is 15 residues. Trimming removed 5 bases at V and 0 bases at J, with 11 bases between. The CDR3 sequence is CASSGPAVSGNTIYF. CDR3 nucleotide sequence: TGCGCCAGCAGCGGTCCCGCGGTCTCTGGAAACACCATATATTTT.

In the case of this clonotype: This could be a read error, since a much larger clone is one nucleotide away. V gene TRBV29-1 combines with J gene TRBJ2-3; D perhaps matches TRBD2 (6 bases). The CDR3 is 12 residues long. The germline gives CDR1 SQVTM, CDR2 ANQGSEA. CDR3 amino acids: CTGDDGTDTQYF. The CDR3, as DNA: TGCACGGGGGACGACGGCACAGATACGCAGTATTTT.

This clonotype appeared many times. CDR3 DNA: TGTGCCAGCAGTGACAGTTCAGATACGCAGTATTTT. Protein product: CASSDSSDTQYF. J is TRBJ2-3 and V is TRBV25-1; D remains ambiguous. Trimming took 3 bases from V and 4 from J, leaving 5 bases between them. The CDR3 extends over 12 amino acids. Germline values: CDR1 MGHDK, CDR2 SYGVNS. Drawing the rest from reference TRBV25-1 and TRBJ2-3, the complete variable domain is EADIYQTPRYLVIGTGKKITLECSQTMGHDKMYWYQQDPGMELHLIHYSYGVNSTEKGDLSSESTVSRIRTEHFPLTLESARPSHTSQYLCASSDSSDTQYFGPGTRLTVL.

Remarks on this clonotype: The junction departs from germline at one end; a sequencing error may be responsible. The chain combines TRBV3-1 with TRBJ2-3; 9 nucleotides align to TRBD2. The CDR3 loop spans 15 amino acids. The germline gives CDR1 LGHDT, CDR2 YNNKEL (reference sequence). The CDR3 loop reads CASSQVAGGRDTQYF. The CDR3, as DNA: TGTGCCAGCAGTCAAGTCGCGGGGGGGCGAGATACGCAGTATTTT.

This clonotype has more than one count but fewer than ten. The chain links TRBV25-1 to TRBJ2-2; 7 nucleotides line up with TRBD1. The CDR3 has 14 residues. Germline values: CDR1 MGHDK, CDR2 SYGVNS. V was clipped by 6 bases and J by 3 bases; unmatched bases: 4. The CDR3 DNA follows: TGTGCCAGCAGCGCAGGGGGATACACCGGGGAGCTGTTTTTT. This encodes CASSAGGYTGELFF.

The chain is built from TRBV6-2 or TRBV6-3 and TRBJ1-1, with 9 nucleotides matching TRBD1. Trimming cost V 1 base and J 0 bases; bases outside gene matches: 3. Germline V gene data show CDR1 as MNHEY and CDR2 as SVGEGT. This CDR3 contains 16 residues. The CDR3: CASSYFRTGVNTEAFF. The CDR3 coding sequence is TGTGCCAGCAGTTACTTCCGGACAGGGGTGAACACTGAAGCTTTCTTT.

The rearrangement uses TRBV20-1 and TRBJ2-7; D is undetermined. CDR1 and CDR2 from the germline V gene are DFQATT and SNEGSKA (reference sequence). Trimming took off 1 base at V and 2 bases at J, with 15 bases between the two ends. The CDR3 sequence is 15 residues long. The CDR3 here is CSARGTPGATYEQYF. DNA of the CDR3: TGCAGTGCTAGAGGGACCCCCGGCGCGACCTACGAGCAGTACTTC.

This clonotype was counted at least ten times. The V call is TRBV29-1, the J call TRBJ2-1; 8 bases are a match to TRBD1. This CDR3 contains 15 residues. The germline V gene encodes CDR1 SQVTM and CDR2 ANQGSEA. Losses at the gene ends were 0 bases for V and 3 bases for J; bases not matched to a gene: 4. The chain's CDR3 is CSVEEGQGYYNEQFF. The CDR3 region has the DNA TGCAGCGTTGAAGAAGGACAGGGTTACTACAATGAGCAGTTCTTC.

Many counts were recorded for this clonotype. The V gene is TRBV30, the J gene TRBJ2-7; TRBD1 matches 7 bases. The CDR3 is 14 amino acids. Germline loops: CDR1 GTSNPN, CDR2 SVGIG (reference sequence). J lost 2 bases, V lost 4 bases, and 8 bases had no gene match. This CDR3 reads CAWNIEGATYEQYF. DNA of the CDR3: TGTGCCTGGAATATTGAGGGGGCCACCTACGAGCAGTACTTC.

At least ten counts were recorded for this clonotype. One end of the junction fails to match germline, which may point to a read error. V is TRBV7-9 and J is TRBJ2-3; D may be TRBD1 (5 bases). CDR1 and CDR2 (germline): SEHNR, FQNEAQ (reference sequence). The CDR3 has 12 residues. The CDR3 DNA reads TGCGCCAGCAGCTTGCAGGGAGATACGCAGTATTTT. This sequence encodes CASSLQGDTQYF.

This clonotype was picked up a small number of times. The J gene is TRBJ2-2, the V gene TRBV6-6, with unresolved D. Germline CDR1 and CDR2: MNHNY and SVGAGI (reference sequence). Trimming stripped 6 bases from V and 6 bases from J, with 8 bases between. The CDR3 sequence is 12 residues long. The CDR3 sequence: CASSSDAGELFF. CDR3 nucleotides: TGTGCCAGCAGCTCGGACGCCGGGGAGCTGTTTTTT.

The table lists this clonotype with a few counts. The rearrangement uses TRBV20-1 and TRBJ1-2, with unresolved D. V was trimmed by 2 bases and J by 8 bases, leaving 15 bases between them. The CDR3 loop spans 13 amino acids. In germline, CDR1 is DFQATT, CDR2 SNEGSKA (reference sequence). This CDR3 is CSARQTREGGYTF. In DNA form, the CDR3 reads TGCAGTGCTAGACAAACCAGAGAGGGAGGCTACACCTTC.

This clonotype was counted at least ten times. The chain links TRBV12-3 or TRBV12-4 to TRBJ2-3, with D tentatively TRBD2 (6 bases). V lost 7 bases to trimming and J lost 2 bases, with 22 bases between them. CDR3 size: 17 residues. Here the CDR3 reads CASKPSAGPADTDTQYF. As DNA, the CDR3 is TGTGCCAGCAAGCCCTCCGCGGGGCCGGCGGACACAGATACGCAGTATTTT.

The sample holds a few counts of this clonotype. The rearrangement joins TRBV6-1 to TRBJ1-2, with 7 bases matching TRBD1. The V segment lost 8 bases and the J segment 0 bases; nucleotides outside the gene matches: 6. CDR1 MNHNS and CDR2 SASEGT come from the germline V gene. The CDR3 consists of 14 residues. The CDR3 DNA reads as TGTGCCAGCGTGGGGACAGATACTAACTATGGCTACACCTTC. Its protein product is CASVGTDTNYGYTF.

In this sample, this clonotype turned up many times. The chain couples TRBV3-1 to TRBJ1-1; no clear D. The V gene lost 1 base and the J gene lost 1 base, with 7 bases spanning the gap. Germline CDR1 reads LGHDT; CDR2 reads YNNKEL (reference sequence). This CDR3 is built from 14 residues. The CDR3 is CASSQGGKNTEAFF. Here the CDR3 DNA reads TGTGCCAGCAGCCAAGGGGGAAAGAACACTGAAGCTTTCTTT.

Only a few counts were recorded for this clonotype. The J gene is TRBJ2-3, the V gene TRBV27; no clear D. V gave up 0 bases and J gave up 0 bases, with 13 bases separating them. CDR3 length: 17 amino acids. The germline V gene encodes CDR1 MNHEY and CDR2 SMNVEV (reference sequence). As DNA, the CDR3 is TGTGCCAGCAGTTTATCTTTGGGCAGAACAAGCACAGATACGCAGTATTTT. Translated: CASSLSLGRTSTDTQYF.

This clonotype occurred a few times. The gene calls are TRBV7-9 and TRBJ2-3; D is unresolved. CDR3 size: 14 residues. CDR1 and CDR2 from the germline V gene are SEHNR and FQNEAQ (reference sequence). V lost 5 bases and J lost 1, with 10 bases in between. The CDR3 sequence is CASSPLSGTDTQYF. The CDR3 DNA follows: TGTGCCAGCAGCCCACTATCAGGCACAGATACGCAGTATTTT.

The table lists this clonotype with a few counts. The rearrangement joins TRBV3-1 to TRBJ2-4; 12 bases map to TRBD2. CDR1 is LGHDT and CDR2 is YNNKEL in the germline V gene (reference sequence). The CDR3 loop spans 19 amino acids. Unmatched junction bases numbered 7, after V lost 0 bases and J lost 1 base. The CDR3 reads CASSQDIGLAGTAKNIQYF. CDR3 in DNA: TGTGCCAGCAGCCAAGATATAGGACTAGCGGGAACGGCCAAAAACATTCAGTACTTC.